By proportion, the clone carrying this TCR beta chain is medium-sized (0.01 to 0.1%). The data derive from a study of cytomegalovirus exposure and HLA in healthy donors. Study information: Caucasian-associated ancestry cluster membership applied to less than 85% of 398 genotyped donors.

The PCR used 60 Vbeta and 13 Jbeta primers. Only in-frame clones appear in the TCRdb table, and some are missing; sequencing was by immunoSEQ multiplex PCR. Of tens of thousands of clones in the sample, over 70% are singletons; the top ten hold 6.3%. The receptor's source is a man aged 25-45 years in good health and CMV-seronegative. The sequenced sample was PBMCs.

The CDR3: CASSLAYPGQGIYEQYF. The CDR3 nucleotides are TGCGCCAGCAGCTTGGCCTATCCGGGACAGGGTATCTACGAGCAGTACTTC. This rearrangement joins TRBV5-1 to TRBJ2-7; 9 positions agree with TRBD1. With 0 bases clipped from V and 3 bases from J, the junction kept 10 bases outside the gene matches. Germline V gene sequence: CDR1 SGHRS, CDR2 YFSETQ. The CDR3 has 17 residues. The entire variable domain, with the rest obtained from reference TRBV5-1 and TRBJ2-7, is as follows: KAGVTQTPRYLIKTRGQQVTLSCSPISGHRSVSWYQQTPGQGLQFLFEYFSETQRNKGNFPGRFSGRQFSNSRSEMNVSTLELGDSALYLCASSLAYPGQGIYEQYFGPGTRLTVT.